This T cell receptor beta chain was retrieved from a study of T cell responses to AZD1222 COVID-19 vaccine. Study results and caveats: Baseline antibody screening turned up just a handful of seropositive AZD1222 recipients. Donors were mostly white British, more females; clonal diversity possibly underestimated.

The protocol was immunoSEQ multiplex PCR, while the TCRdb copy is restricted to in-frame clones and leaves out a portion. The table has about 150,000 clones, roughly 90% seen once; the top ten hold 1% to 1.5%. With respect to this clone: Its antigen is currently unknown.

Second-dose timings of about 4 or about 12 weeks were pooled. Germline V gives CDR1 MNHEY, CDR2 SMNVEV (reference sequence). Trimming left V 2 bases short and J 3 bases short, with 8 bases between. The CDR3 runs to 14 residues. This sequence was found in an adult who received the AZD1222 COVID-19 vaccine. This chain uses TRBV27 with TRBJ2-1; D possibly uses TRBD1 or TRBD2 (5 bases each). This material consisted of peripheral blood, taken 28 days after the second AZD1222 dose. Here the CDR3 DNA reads TGTGCCAGCAGTTTACTTGGGGGCTACAATGAGCAGTTCTTC. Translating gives CASSLLGGYNEQFF.